The clone carrying this T cell receptor (beta chain) showed up just a few times. V trimming: 0 bases; J trimming: 1 base; junction bases outside the gene matches: 2. Germline V lookup: CDR1 LGHNA, CDR2 YNFKEQ. The CDR3 covers 16 residues. This record belongs to a study of blood T cell repertoires in COVID-19. Study-wide background: Sites across the United States, Italy and Spain contributed samples from acute and convalescent COVID-19. The cDNA or gDNA used as material had been derived from T cells, B-cell-depleted T cells, or PBMCs.

Under the authors' procedure: Using reference gene primer amplification, nucleated cell counts were estimated. The data were produced by immunoSEQ multiplex PCR, yet TCRdb's version contains in-frame clones alone and is incomplete. V and J calls and clone size follow that table, whereas D and trimming were derived from the DNA. The table includes about 140,000 clones, 86% detected once. Study members were between 18 and 89 years old and lived in 24 US regions. The sample taken for sequencing was PBMCs or T cells enriched from blood (not recorded which). This clonotype was obtained from a man over 45 who had recovered from COVID-19. The V call is TRBV4-2, the J call TRBJ2-5; 10 positions match TRBD1. CDR3 DNA: TGTGCCAGCAGCCAAGATGGACAGGGGGGCCAAGAGACCCAGTACTTC. Its protein is CASSQDGQGGQETQYF.